These T cell receptor beta chains were read from a single sample in a study of circulating tumor DNA in untreated peripheral T-cell lymphoma. Sequenced by immunoSEQ multiplex PCR; TCRdb stores in-frame clones only, minus some. The data contain 1,300 or so clones, approximately 69% of them seen just once; the ten biggest clones take up roughly 14%. The material sequenced was cell-free DNA from blood serum. The origin of the receptors is a human donor with peripheral T-cell lymphoma. The conserved cysteine and the conserved F or W are not part of the CDR3 here.

>13|TRBV4-1|TRBJ2-7
ASSQDRRGAYEQY
>12|TRBV2|TRBJ1-6
ASSDTPYNSPLH
>13|TRBV27|TRBJ2-7
ASSLELGSTYEQY
>12|TRBV5-1|TRBJ2-7
ASSEAGASYEQY
>13|TRBV7-9|TRBJ2-4
ASSLVRGTRNIQY
>14|TRBV21-1|TRBJ2-3
ASSKRGDRGTDTQY
>12|TRBV27|TRBJ2-7
ASSLAGRYYEQY
>11|TRBV5-1|TRBJ2-1
ASSAHLGDEQF
>12|TRBV7-9|TRBJ2-7
ASSPPGQYYEQY
>11|TRBV5-1|TRBJ2-1
ASSMGGPEEQF
>13|TRBV7-9|TRBJ1-3
ASSFLGPTISTIY
>11|TRBV19|TRBJ2-5
ASSRDFQETQY
>11|TRBV5-1|TRBJ1-1
ASSLYMNTEAF
>14|TRBV9|TRBJ2-7
ASSAGGTSGYHEQY
>11|TRBV5-3|TRBJ2-4
ARSPGALGIQY
>11|TRBV5-7|TRBJ2-1
ASSFPGANEQF
>15|TRBV7-7|TRBJ1-3
ASRPPPGGLGYITIY
>14|TRBV6-5|TRBJ2-1
ASSYSARTTRDEQF
>13|TRBV5-4|TRBJ2-3
ASSLGPLGGDTQY
>17|TRBV2|TRBJ2-7
ASSEALASGIGPNYEQY
>14|TRBV4-1|TRBJ1-1
ASSQVFRGANTEAF
>14|TRBV27|TRBJ2-2
ASSIYRGVNTGELF
>10|TRBV6-1|TRBJ2-7
ATWDFTYEQY
>12|TRBV6-5|TRBJ2-7
ASSYGGADYEQY